This T cell receptor beta chain was identified during a study of early T cells in non-severe SARS-CoV-2 infection. On the study more broadly: The sequenced material was bulk RNA from unsorted whole blood, and its chains were unpaired.

This CDR3 region has 16 residues. Looked up from germline, CDR1 is SGHVS and CDR2 is FNYEAQ. V shed 9 bases and J shed 0 bases, with 18 bases lying between them. Unique molecular identifiers were added to individual cDNA molecules. TCRdb recomputed calls from the 5' RACE reads with MiXCR, one row per CDR3 protein. The sample lists 98,000 or so distinct CDR3 sequences; 11% were seen once. At least ten counts were recorded for this clonotype. The clonotype originates from an adult who was a healthcare worker with PCR-confirmed SARS-CoV-2 infection or an uninfected control (not recorded which). The V and J genes are TRBV7-6 and TRBJ1-3; D is perhaps TRBD1 (5 bases). The sequencing input was whole blood. The CDR3 is CASRPRGNRSGNTIYF. CDR3 DNA: TGTGCCAGTAGACCCCGGGGGAACCGCTCTGGAAACACCATATATTTT.